The source of this T cell receptor (beta chain) is a study of T-cell reconstitution after alpha-beta-depleted transplantation in children. The CDR3 totals 13 residues. Germline lookup yields CDR1 SQVTM and CDR2 ANQGSEA. The ends were cut back, 6 bases at V and 3 bases at J, with 15 bases in the middle. This clonotype showed up many times. A TCRbeta library incorporating unique molecular identifiers was prepared. TCRdb itself ran the PCR reads through MiXCR, one entry per CDR3 protein. This sample has hundreds of thousands of distinct CDR3 sequences, with 16% found just once. Specimen: PBMCs from the stem cell graft donor, collected from the stem cell graft. The receptor was isolated from a human donor who donated a stem cell graft to a child with acute myeloid leukemia. The chain is built from TRBV29-1 and TRBJ2-7; D may be TRBD1 (8 bases). The CDR3 sequence: CSVRTGRDYEQYF. The CDR3, as DNA: TGCAGCGTCCGGACAGGGAGGGACTACGAGCAGTACTTC.